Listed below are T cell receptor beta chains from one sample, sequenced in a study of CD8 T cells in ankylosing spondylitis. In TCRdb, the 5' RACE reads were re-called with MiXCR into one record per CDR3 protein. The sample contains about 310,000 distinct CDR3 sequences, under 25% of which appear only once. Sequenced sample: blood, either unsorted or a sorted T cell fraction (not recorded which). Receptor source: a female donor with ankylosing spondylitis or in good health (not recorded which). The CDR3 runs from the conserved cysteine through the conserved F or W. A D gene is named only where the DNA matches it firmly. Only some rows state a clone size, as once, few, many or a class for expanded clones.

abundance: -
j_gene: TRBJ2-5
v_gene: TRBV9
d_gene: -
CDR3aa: CASSVRVGETQYF
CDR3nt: TGTGCCAGCAGCGTGAGGGTCGGGGAGACCCAGTACTTC

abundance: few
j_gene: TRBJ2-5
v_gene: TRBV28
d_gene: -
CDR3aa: CASRRGQSSTQYF
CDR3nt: TGTGCCAGCAGGCGCGGACAGAGCAGTACCCAGTACTTC

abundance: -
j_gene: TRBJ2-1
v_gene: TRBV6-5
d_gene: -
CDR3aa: CASSYLDSLNEQFF
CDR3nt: TGTGCCAGCAGTTACTTGGACTCTCTCAATGAGCAGTTCTTC

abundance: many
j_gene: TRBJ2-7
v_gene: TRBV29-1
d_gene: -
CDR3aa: CSVAVAGGGEQYF
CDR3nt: TGCAGCGTTGCTGTGGCAGGGGGAGGCGAGCAGTACTTC

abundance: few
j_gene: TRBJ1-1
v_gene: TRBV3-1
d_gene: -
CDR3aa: CASSQHSEAFF
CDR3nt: TGTGCCAGCAGCCAGCACAGTGAAGCTTTCTTT

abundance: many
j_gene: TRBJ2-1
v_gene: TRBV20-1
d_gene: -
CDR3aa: CSALQRPYSYNEQFF
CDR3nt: TGCAGTGCCCTACAGAGGCCGTACTCCTACAATGAGCAGTTCTTC

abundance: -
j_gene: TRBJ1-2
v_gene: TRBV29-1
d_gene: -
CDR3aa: CSVEDALANYGYTF
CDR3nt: TGCAGCGTTGAAGACGCGTTAGCTAACTATGGCTACACCTTC

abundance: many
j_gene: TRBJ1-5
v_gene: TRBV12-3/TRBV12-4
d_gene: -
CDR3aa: CASSLGGEYQPQHF
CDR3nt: TGTGCCAGCAGTTTAGGGGGGGAGTATCAGCCCCAGCATTTT

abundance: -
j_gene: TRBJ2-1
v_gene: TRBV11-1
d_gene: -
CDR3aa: CASSLAGLEQFF
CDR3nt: TGTGCCAGCAGCTTAGCGGGCTTAGAGCAGTTCTTC

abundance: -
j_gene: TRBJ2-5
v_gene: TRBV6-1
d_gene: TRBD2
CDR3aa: CASALAGDQETQYF
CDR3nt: TGTGCCAGCGCCTTAGCGGGAGACCAAGAGACCCAGTACTTC

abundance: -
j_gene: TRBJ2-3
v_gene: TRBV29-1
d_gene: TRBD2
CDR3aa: CSVRVAGSTDTQYF
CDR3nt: TGCAGCGTTCGGGTAGCGGGAAGCACAGATACGCAGTATTTT

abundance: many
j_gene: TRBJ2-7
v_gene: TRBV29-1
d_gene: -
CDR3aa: CSVGDTYYEQYF
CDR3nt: TGCAGCGTTGGGGACACCTATTACGAGCAGTACTTC

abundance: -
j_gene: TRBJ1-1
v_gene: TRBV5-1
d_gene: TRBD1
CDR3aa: CASSSYNRGLNTEAFF
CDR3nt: TGCGCCAGCAGCTCGTATAACAGGGGACTGAACACTGAAGCTTTCTTT

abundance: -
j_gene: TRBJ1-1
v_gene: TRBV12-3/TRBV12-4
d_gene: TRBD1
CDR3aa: CASSLDGATGGPEAFF
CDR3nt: TGTGCCAGCAGTTTAGATGGGGCCACAGGGGGTCCTGAAGCTTTCTTT

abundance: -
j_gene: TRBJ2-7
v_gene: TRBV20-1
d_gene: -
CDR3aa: CSASRGGEIIGYEQYF
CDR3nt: TGCAGTGCTAGCAGGGGCGGAGAGATTATAGGCTACGAGCAGTACTTC

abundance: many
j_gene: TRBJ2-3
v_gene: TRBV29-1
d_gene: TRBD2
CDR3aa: CRAGRTTDTQYF
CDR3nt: TGCAGAGCGGGGAGAACCACAGATACGCAGTATTTT

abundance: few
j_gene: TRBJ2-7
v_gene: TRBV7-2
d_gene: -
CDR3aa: CASSLGQGLEQYF
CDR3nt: TGTGCCAGCAGCTTAGGTCAGGGATTAGAGCAGTACTTC

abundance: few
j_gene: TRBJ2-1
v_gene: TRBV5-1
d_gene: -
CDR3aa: CASSLRLDDWNEQFF
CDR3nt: TGCGCCAGCAGCTTGAGGCTAGACGACTGGAATGAGCAGTTCTTC

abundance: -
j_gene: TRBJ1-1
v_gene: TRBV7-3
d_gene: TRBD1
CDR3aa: CASRVAGGRGTEVFF
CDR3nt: TGTGCCAGCAGAGTGGCAGGGGGACGAGGCACTGAAGTTTTCTTT

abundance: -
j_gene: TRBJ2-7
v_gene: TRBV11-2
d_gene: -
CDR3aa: CASSHRVAEQYF
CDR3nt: TGTGCCAGCAGCCACAGGGTAGCCGAGCAGTACTTC

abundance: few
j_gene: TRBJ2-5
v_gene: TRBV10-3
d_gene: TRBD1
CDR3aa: CAIRSGTGGQETQYF
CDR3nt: TGTGCCATCAGGTCCGGGACAGGGGGTCAAGAGACCCAGTACTTC

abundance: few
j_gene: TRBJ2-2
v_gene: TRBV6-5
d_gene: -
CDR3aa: CATAGAGELFF
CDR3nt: TGTGCCACCGCAGGGGCCGGGGAGCTGTTTTTT

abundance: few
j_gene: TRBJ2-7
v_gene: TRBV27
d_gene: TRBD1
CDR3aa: CASRETGTYEQYF
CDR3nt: TGTGCCAGCAGAGAGACAGGGACCTACGAGCAGTACTTC

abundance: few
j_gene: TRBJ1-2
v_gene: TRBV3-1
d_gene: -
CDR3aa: CASSQDGRAFGSYTF
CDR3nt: TGTGCCAGCAGCCAAGATGGCAGGGCCTTCGGTAGCTACACCTTC

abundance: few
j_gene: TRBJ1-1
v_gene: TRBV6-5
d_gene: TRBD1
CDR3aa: CASSSAGRGQEKAFF
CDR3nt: TGTGCCAGCAGTTCCGCGGGGAGGGGGCAAGAAAAAGCTTTCTTT

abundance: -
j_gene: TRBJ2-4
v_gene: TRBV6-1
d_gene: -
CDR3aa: CASKQGLGNIQYF
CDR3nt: TGTGCCAGCAAACAGGGTTTGGGGAACATTCAGTACTTC

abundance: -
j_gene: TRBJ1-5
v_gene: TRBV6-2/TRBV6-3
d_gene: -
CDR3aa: CASSYSRDQPQHF
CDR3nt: TGTGCCAGCAGTTACTCGAGGGATCAGCCCCAGCATTTT

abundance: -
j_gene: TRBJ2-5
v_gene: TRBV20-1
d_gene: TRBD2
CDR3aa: CSARTPGLAGSETQYF
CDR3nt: TGCAGTGCTAGAACTCCGGGACTAGCGGGATCTGAGACCCAGTACTTC

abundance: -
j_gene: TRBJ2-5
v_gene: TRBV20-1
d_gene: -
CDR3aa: CSAALTRQETQYF
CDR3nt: TGCAGTGCTGCCTTGACTAGGCAAGAGACCCAGTACTTC

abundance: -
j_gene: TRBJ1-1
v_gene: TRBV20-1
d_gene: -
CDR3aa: CSARTGDLGAFF
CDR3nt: TGCAGTGCTAGGACCGGGGACCTCGGAGCTTTCTTT

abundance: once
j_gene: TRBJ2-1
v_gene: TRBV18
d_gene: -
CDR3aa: CASSPSAGGLHNEQFF
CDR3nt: TGTGCCAGCTCACCCTCCGCGGGCGGTTTACACAATGAGCAGTTCTTC

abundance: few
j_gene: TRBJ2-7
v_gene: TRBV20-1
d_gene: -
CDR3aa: CSARLGGNEQYF
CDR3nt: TGCAGTGCTAGGCTGGGGGGCAACGAGCAGTACTTC

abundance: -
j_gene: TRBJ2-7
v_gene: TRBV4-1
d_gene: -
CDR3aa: CASSQALRGNEQYF
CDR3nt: TGCGCCAGCAGCCAAGCGTTGAGGGGAAACGAGCAGTACTTC

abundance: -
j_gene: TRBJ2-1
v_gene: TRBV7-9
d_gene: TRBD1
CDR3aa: CASSENIPGQGTNEQFF
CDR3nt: TGTGCCAGCAGCGAAAACATTCCGGGACAGGGGACCAATGAGCAGTTCTTC

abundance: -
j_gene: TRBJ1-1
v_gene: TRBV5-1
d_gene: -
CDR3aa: CASSSDSRDTEAFF
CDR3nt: TGCGCCAGCAGCTCGGACAGTAGGGACACTGAAGCTTTCTTT

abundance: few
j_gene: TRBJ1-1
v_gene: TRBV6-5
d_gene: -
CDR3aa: CASSYPDGSGDTEAFF
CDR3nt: TGTGCCAGCAGTTACCCGGACGGAAGCGGGGACACTGAAGCTTTCTTT

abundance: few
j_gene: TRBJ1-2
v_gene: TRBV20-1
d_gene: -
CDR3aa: CSASPQDDYTF
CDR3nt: TGCAGTGCTAGCCCGCAGGACGACTACACCTTC

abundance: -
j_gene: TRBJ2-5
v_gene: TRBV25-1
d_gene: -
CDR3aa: CASSRNVGRQGTQYF
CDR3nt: TGTGCCAGCAGTCGCAATGTGGGACGCCAAGGGACCCAGTACTTC

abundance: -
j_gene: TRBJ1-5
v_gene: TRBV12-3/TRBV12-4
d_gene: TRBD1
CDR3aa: CASTEQGMNQPQHF
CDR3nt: TGTGCCAGCACCGAACAGGGGATGAATCAGCCCCAGCATTTT

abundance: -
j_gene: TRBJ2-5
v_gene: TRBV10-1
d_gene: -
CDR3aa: CASSEDGRETQYF
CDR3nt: TGCGCCAGCAGTGAGGACGGTCGGGAGACCCAGTACTTC

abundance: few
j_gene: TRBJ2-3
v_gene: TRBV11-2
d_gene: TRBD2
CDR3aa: CASSLDGPSGIADTQYF
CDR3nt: TGTGCCAGCAGCTTAGATGGTCCTAGCGGGATAGCGGATACGCAGTATTTT

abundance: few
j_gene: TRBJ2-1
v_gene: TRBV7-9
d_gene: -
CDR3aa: CASSQQSAHQFF
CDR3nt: TGTGCCAGCAGCCAACAAAGTGCGCATCAGTTCTTC

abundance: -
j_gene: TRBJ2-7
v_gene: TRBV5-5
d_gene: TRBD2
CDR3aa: CASSLAASGRTWEQYF
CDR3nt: TGTGCCAGCAGCTTGGCGGCTAGCGGGAGGACATGGGAGCAGTACTTC

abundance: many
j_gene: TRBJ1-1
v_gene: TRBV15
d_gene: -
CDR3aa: CATSRQRNTEAFF
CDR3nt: TGTGCCACCAGCAGGCAGAGGAACACTGAAGCTTTCTTT

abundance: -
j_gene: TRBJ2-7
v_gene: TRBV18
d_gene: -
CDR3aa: CASSPPGFQFYEQYF
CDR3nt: TGTGCCAGCTCACCACCGGGGTTTCAATTCTACGAGCAGTACTTC